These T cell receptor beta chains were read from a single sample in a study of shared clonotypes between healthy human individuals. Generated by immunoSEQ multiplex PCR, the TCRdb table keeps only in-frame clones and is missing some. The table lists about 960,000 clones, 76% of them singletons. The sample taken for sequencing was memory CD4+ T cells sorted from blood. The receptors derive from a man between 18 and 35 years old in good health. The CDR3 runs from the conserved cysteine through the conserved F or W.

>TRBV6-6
CASRGGTTIGETQYF
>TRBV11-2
CASSPQGGQSDIQYF
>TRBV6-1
CASRQGTNEKLFF
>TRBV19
CASSNDRATYEQYF
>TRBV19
CASSGPGQGVFYEQYF
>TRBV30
CAWSYPSSYNEQFF
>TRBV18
CASSPSRQKSSYEQYF
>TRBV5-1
CASSLLGTSGTRVADTQYF
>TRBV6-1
CASSERGAQSTDTQYF
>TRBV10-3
CAISEGREEKLFF
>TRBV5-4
CASSLTSGGTDTQYF
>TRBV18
CASSPGTDQGYGYTF
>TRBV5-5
CASSLELLTSEQYF
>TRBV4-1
CASSQEPGLGEDTQYF
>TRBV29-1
CSVGGGKDHSGANVLTF
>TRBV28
CASTVGDQPQHF
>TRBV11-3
CASSLGGIAYNEQFF
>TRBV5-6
CASSLARGGFTSYEQYF
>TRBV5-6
CASSFLSQTNTEAFF
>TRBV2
CASSYTNSPLHF
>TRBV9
CARRTGGLFGDEQYF
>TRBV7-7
CASSRDLSGELFF
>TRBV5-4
CASSLGQGGHNEQFF
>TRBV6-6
CASSWGDSPDTQYF